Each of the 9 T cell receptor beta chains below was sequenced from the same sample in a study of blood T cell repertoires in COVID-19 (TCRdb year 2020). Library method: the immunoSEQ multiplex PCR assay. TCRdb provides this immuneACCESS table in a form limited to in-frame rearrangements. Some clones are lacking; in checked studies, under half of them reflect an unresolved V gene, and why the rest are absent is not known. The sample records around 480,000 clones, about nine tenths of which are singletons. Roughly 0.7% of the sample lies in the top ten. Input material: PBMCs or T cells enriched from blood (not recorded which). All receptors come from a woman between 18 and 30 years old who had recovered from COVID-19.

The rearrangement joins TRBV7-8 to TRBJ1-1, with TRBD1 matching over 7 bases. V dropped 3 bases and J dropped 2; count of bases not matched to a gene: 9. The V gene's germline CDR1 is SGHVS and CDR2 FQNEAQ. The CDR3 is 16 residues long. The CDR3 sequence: CASSFPPGQKNTEAFF. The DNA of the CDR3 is TGTGCCAGCAGCTTCCCGCCGGGACAGAAAAACACTGAAGCTTTCTTT.

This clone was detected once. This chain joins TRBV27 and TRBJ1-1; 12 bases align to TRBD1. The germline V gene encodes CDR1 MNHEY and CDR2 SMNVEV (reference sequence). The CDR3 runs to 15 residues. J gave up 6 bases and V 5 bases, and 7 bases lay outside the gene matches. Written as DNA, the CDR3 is TGTGCCAGCAGTCTCGGGACAGGGGGCTCCTCTGAAGCTTTCTTT. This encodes CASSLGTGGSSEAFF.

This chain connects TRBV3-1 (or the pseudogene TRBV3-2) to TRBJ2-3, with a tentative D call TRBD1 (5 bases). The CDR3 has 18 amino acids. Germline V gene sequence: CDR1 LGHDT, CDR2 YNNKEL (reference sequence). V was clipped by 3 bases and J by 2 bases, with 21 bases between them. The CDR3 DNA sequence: TGTGCCAGCAGCCACCACCAGGGTCGATCGACTGTCACAGATACGCAGTATTTT. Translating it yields CASSHHQGRSTVTDTQYF.

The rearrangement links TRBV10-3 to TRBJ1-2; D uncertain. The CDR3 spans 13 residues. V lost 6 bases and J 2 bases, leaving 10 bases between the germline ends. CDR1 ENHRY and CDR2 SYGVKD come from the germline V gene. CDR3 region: CAIRGQVNYGYTF. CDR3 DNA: TGTGCCATCAGGGGCCAGGTGAACTATGGCTACACCTTC.

The CDR3 bases are TGTGCCAGCAGCCAAGGTGGAGGGAAAGGTTCAACTTTCTTT. Residues: CASSQGGGKGSTFF. V gene TRBV3-1 (or the pseudogene TRBV3-2) combines with J gene TRBJ1-1; D remains unclear. Germline assignment: CDR1 LGHDT and CDR2 YNNKEL (reference sequence). V was cut by 1 base and J by 12 bases, with 18 bases left in between. CDR3 length equals 14 residues.

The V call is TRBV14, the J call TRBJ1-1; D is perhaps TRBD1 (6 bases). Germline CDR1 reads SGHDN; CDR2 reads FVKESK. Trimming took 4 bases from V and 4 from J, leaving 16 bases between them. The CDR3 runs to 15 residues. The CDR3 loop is CASSRKVGGATEAFF. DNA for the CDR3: TGTGCCAGCAGCCGAAAGGTAGGGGGTGCCACTGAAGCTTTCTTT.

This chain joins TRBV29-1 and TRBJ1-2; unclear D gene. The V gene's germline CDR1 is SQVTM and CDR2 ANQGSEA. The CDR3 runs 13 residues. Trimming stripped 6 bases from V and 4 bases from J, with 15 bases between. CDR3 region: CSVLREGSYGYTF. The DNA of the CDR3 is TGCAGCGTCCTACGGGAGGGTAGCTATGGCTACACCTTC.

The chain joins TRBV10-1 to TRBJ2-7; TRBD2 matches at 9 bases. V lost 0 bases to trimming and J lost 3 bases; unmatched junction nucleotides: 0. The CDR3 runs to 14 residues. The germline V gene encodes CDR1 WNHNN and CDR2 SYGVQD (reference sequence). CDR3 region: CASSESTSGYEQYF. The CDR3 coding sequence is TGCGCCAGCAGTGAGTCGACTAGCGGCTACGAGCAGTACTTC.

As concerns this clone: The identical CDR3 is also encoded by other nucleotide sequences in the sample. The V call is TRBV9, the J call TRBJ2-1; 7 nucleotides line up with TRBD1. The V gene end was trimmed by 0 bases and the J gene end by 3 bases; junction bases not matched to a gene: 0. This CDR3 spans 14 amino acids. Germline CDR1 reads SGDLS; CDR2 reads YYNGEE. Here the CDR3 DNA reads TGTGCCAGCAGCGTAGGGGACAGCTACAATGAGCAGTTCTTC. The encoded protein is CASSVGDSYNEQFF.